The 20 T cell receptor beta chains below were found in one sample sequenced in a study of identical twins. TCRdb re-called the 5' RACE reads with MiXCR, one entry per CDR3 protein. The sample consists of about 700,000 distinct CDR3 sequences, 6% to 6.5% of them appearing once. The sequenced material came from naive T cells sorted from blood. These receptors were taken from a man between 18 and 35 years old in good health.

The chain employs TRBV20-1 and TRBJ2-3; D unresolved. From germline, CDR1 is DFQATT and CDR2 SNEGSKA (reference sequence). Trimming cost V 0 bases and J 0 bases, with 10 bases left between them. The CDR3 length is 15 residues. In nucleotides, the CDR3 is TGCAGTGCTAGAGATCCAGCTAGGAGCACAGATACGCAGTATTTT. Translating gives CSARDPARSTDTQYF.

This clonotype was counted many times. The V gene is TRBV20-1, the J gene TRBJ2-3; 8 nucleotides line up with TRBD2. Trimming took 6 bases from V and 0 from J; bases not matched to a gene: 5. The CDR3 loop spans 14 amino acids. Per germline, CDR1 DFQATT and CDR2 SNEGSKA (reference sequence). This chain's CDR3 is CSATSGTSTDTQYF. The CDR3 nucleotides are TGCAGTGCCACTAGCGGAACTAGCACAGATACGCAGTATTTT.

Ten or more counts support this clonotype. The rearrangement joins TRBV20-1 to TRBJ2-7; 8 bases are shared with TRBD1. The V segment lost 3 bases and the J segment 5 bases; nucleotides outside the gene matches: 15. There are 16 residues in the CDR3. Looked up from germline, CDR1 is DFQATT and CDR2 is SNEGSKA (reference sequence). CDR3 DNA: TGCAGTGCTAGTCTTTTGGGGCAGGGGGCTGGGAACGAGCAGTACGTC. As protein: CSASLLGQGAGNEQYV.

CDR3 DNA sequence: TGCGCCAGCAGCCAAGGATCCGGGACAGGGAAAGAGACCCAGTACTTC. Translated, it gives CASSQGSGTGKETQYF. This sequence joins TRBV4-1 and TRBJ2-5; 9 positions agree with TRBD1. Germline V gives CDR1 MGHRA, CDR2 YSYEKL. The CDR3 has 16 amino acids. J was trimmed by 3 bases and V by 1 base; bases with no gene match: 6.

This clonotype showed up many times. The chain links TRBV10-3 to TRBJ1-3; no clear D gene. This CDR3 is built from 15 residues. Deletions cut 6 bases from V and 0 bases from J, with 12 bases between. The germline V gene has CDR1 ENHRY and CDR2 SYGVKD. Here the CDR3 reads CAIRKKGGSGNTIYF. The CDR3 coding sequence is TGTGCCATCAGAAAAAAAGGCGGCTCTGGAAACACCATATATTTT.

This clonotype was observed a handful of times. The chain carries TRBV3-1 and TRBJ2-3; D is undetermined. The CDR3 runs 13 residues. Germline lookup yields CDR1 LGHDT and CDR2 YNNKEL (reference sequence). With 8 bases removed from V and 2 bases from J, the gap between germline ends came to 11 bases. CDR3 in DNA: TGTGCCAGCGGCCCGGCGGCCACAGATACGCAGTATTTT. As protein: CASGPAATDTQYF.

This rearrangement joins TRBV14 to TRBJ2-5; D tentatively fits TRBD1 or TRBD2 (6 bases each). Germline CDR1 is SGHDN and CDR2 is FVKESK. The V end lost 0 bases, the J end lost 5 bases, and 10 bases lay between the germline ends. CDR3 length: 14 residues. CDR3 protein: CASSQDGGGETQYF. As DNA, the CDR3 is TGTGCCAGCAGCCAAGATGGAGGGGGGGAGACCCAGTACTTC.

Only a few counts were recorded for this clonotype. The chain has TRBV15 and TRBJ2-7; 9 bases line up with TRBD2. Germline values: CDR1 LNHNV, CDR2 YYDKDF (reference sequence). Trimming at V came to 5 bases and at J to 0 bases, leaving 5 bases not matched to a gene. This CDR3 contains 15 residues. CDR3 in DNA: TGTGCCACCAGCGGGGCGACTAGCGGCTCCTACGAGCAGTACTTC. As protein: CATSGATSGSYEQYF.

This clonotype was seen ten or more times. The junction shows a germline mismatch at one end, possibly a read error. The CDR3 bases are TGCAGCGTTAAAGACAGGGCGAACACTGAAGCTTTCTTT. This gives the protein CSVKDRANTEAFF. V gene TRBV29-1 combines with J gene TRBJ1-1, with 7 bases lining up with TRBD1. Germline CDR1 SQVTM, CDR2 ANQGSEA. The CDR3 contains 13 residues.

This clonotype has only a few counts. V usage is TRBV5-1 and J usage is TRBJ2-5, with 9 bases aligning to TRBD1. The CDR3 has 15 residues. The junction had 6 bases not matched to a gene; V was cut back by 4 bases and J by 2 bases. Per the germline V gene, CDR1 is SGHRS and CDR2 is YFSETQ. The CDR3 region has the DNA TGCGCCAGCAGCCCGGGGACAGGGTTTCAAGAGACCCAGTACTTC. It is translated as CASSPGTGFQETQYF.

This chain joins TRBV6-2 or TRBV6-3 and TRBJ2-7, with D hard to call. The V gene's germline CDR1 is MNHEY and CDR2 SVGEGT. V lost 2 bases and J lost 1, with 21 bases in between. The CDR3 covers 18 residues. DNA of the CDR3: TGTGCCAGCAGTTACGGTCCGTCGGTCAGACGAGGATCCTACGAGCAGTACTTC. This translates into CASSYGPSVRRGSYEQYF.

The CDR3 spells CASSLSLAGLGGEQYV. As DNA, the CDR3 is TGTGCCAGCAGTTTATCCCTAGCGGGCCTTGGAGGCGAGCAGTACGTC. The V call is TRBV28, the J call TRBJ2-7, with 8 positions matching TRBD2. Germline CDR1 and CDR2: MDHEN and SYDVKM. V shed 1 base, J shed 6 bases, and the junction held 11 bases outside the gene matches. The CDR3 is made up of 16 amino acids.

This clonotype was counted at least ten times. The chain is built from TRBV12-3 or TRBV12-4 and TRBJ2-2, with 7 positions matching TRBD2. CDR3 length: 14 amino acids. Losses at the gene ends were 7 bases for V and 7 bases for J; bases not matched to a gene: 9. The CDR3 reads CASIQRESVGELFF. In DNA, the CDR3 is TGTGCCAGCATCCAGCGGGAATCGGTCGGGGAGCTGTTTTTT.

This sequence joins TRBV5-1 and TRBJ2-3, with TRBD1 matching 10 bases. V lost 4 bases, J lost 3 bases, and 8 bases stayed unmatched. Germline lookup yields CDR1 SGHRS and CDR2 YFSETQ. CDR3 length: 16 amino acids. The CDR3 DNA is TGCGCCAGCAGCATAACGACAGGGGGCTATACAGATACGCAGTATTTT. The encoded protein is CASSITTGGYTDTQYF.

This clonotype appeared many times. One end of the junction varies from germline; a read error may be responsible. The CDR3 nucleotides read TGTGCCACCCGTACTAGCAGAGATACGCAGTATTTT. Translation gives CATRTSRDTQYF. The chain joins TRBV27 to TRBJ2-3, with D perhaps matching TRBD2 (6 bases). Germline-derived CDR1 and CDR2 are MNHEY and SMNVEV (reference sequence). The CDR3 extends over 12 amino acids.

The sample holds a few counts of this clonotype. The CDR3 loop is CAKSTAGLQETQYF. The CDR3 bases are TGTGCTAAGTCGACAGCGGGCCTCCAAGAGACCCAGTACTTC. This rearrangement joins TRBV30 to TRBJ2-5; D possibly corresponds to TRBD2 (6 bases). The CDR3 is 14 residues long. The germline V gene encodes CDR1 GTSNPN and CDR2 SVGIG (reference sequence).

This clonotype was recorded at least ten times. The chain joins TRBV15 to TRBJ2-1; TRBD2 matches 8 bases. V was clipped by 8 bases and J by 7 bases; unmatched bases: 19. This CDR3 region has 17 residues. Per germline, CDR1 LNHNV and CDR2 YYDKDF (reference sequence). CDR3 sequence (DNA): TGTGCCACCCGGGGGACTTATGCGGGAGGAATTATGAATGAGCAGTTCTTC. This encodes CATRGTYAGGIMNEQFF.

This clonotype has ten or more counts. The chain couples TRBV28 to TRBJ2-7, with a tentative D call TRBD2 (5 bases). Trimming removed 7 bases from V and 3 bases from J, with 16 bases in between. The CDR3 is made up of 14 amino acids. Germline-derived CDR1 and CDR2 are MDHEN and SYDVKM. CDR3 amino acids: CASTLSFRGYEQYF. CDR3 nucleotides: TGTGCCAGCACTCTCTCGTTTCGGGGCTACGAGCAGTACTTC.

This clonotype was detected many times. V is TRBV6-5 and J is TRBJ2-1, with D perhaps TRBD2 (6 bases). Germline V gene sequence: CDR1 MNHEY, CDR2 SVGAGI. V shed 3 bases and J shed 6 bases, with 18 bases lying between them. CDR3 size: 16 residues. Here the CDR3 reads CASSYATGTFSNEQFF. The CDR3 coding sequence is TGTGCCAGCAGTTATGCGACCGGGACTTTTTCCAATGAGCAGTTCTTC.

In its sample, this clonotype was seen many times. The CDR3 DNA reads TGTGCCAGCAGTTTTTCCTGGGGGGATCAGCCCCAGCATTTT. Protein: CASSFSWGDQPQHF. This chain uses TRBV12-3 or TRBV12-4 with TRBJ1-5; a weak D match, TRBD1 (5 bases). Trimming pared 3 bases from V and 5 bases from J, leaving 11 bases between. The length of the CDR3 is 14 residues.